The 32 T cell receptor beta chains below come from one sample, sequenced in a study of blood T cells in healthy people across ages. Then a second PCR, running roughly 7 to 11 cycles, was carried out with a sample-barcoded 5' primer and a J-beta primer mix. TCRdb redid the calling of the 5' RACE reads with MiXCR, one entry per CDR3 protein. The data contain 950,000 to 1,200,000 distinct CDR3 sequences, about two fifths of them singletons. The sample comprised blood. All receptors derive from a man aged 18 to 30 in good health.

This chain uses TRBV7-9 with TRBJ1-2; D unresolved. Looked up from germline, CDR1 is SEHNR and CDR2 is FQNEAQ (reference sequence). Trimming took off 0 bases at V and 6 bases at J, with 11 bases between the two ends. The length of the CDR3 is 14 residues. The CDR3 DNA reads TGTGCCAGCAGCTTAGCCAGTCTTACGAATGGCTACACCTTC. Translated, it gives CASSLASLTNGYTF.

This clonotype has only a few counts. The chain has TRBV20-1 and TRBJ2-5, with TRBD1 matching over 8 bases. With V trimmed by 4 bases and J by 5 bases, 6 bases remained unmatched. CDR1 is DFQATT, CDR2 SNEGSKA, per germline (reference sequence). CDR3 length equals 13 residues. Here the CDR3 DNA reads TGCAGTGCTACGGGACAGGCAAAGGAGACCCAGTACTTC. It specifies CSATGQAKETQYF.

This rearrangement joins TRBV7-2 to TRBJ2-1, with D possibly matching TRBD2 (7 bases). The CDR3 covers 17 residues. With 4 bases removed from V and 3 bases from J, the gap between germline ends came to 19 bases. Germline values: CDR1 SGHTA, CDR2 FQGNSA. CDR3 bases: TGTGCCAGCAGCTCCCTGGGGGGGGGCTATGACTACAATGAGCAGTTCTTC. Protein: CASSSLGGGYDYNEQFF.

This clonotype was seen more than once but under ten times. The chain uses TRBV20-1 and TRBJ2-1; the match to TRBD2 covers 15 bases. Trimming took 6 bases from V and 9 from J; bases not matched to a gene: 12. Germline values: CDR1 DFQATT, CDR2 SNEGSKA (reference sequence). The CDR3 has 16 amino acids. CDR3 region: CSADPGTSGGSFEQFF. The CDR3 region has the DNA TGCAGTGCCGATCCTGGGACTAGCGGGGGGTCTTTTGAGCAGTTCTTC.

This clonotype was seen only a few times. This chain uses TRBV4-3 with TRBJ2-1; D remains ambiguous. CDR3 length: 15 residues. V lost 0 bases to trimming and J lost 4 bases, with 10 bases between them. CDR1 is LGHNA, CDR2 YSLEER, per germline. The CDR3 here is CASSQDGRGYNEQFF. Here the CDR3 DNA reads TGCGCCAGCAGCCAAGATGGACGCGGTTACAATGAGCAGTTCTTC.

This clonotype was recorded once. CDR3 coding DNA: TGTGCCAGCAGCCCATTCTGGCAGAACTATGGCTACACCTTC. Residues: CASSPFWQNYGYTF. V is TRBV14 and J is TRBJ1-2; D not resolved. V was clipped by 4 bases and J by 2 bases, with 11 bases between them. The CDR3 is 14 amino acids. Germline-derived CDR1 and CDR2 are SGHDN and FVKESK.

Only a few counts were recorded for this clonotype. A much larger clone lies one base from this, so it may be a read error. The DNA of the CDR3 is TGTGCCATCAGTGAGTCGTCGGGGGGGAGGAACACCGGGGAGCTGTTTTTT. Protein sequence: CAISESSGGRNTGELFF. This chain links TRBV10-3 with TRBJ2-2, with 8 bases aligning to TRBD2. The germline V gene has CDR1 ENHRY and CDR2 SYGVKD. After removal of 0 bases from V and 1 base from J, the junction contained 4 bases not matched to a gene. The CDR3 sequence is 17 residues long.

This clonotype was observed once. CDR3 in DNA: TGTGCCAGCACCCAACGACGGGGGGGCTTTGTCAATGAGCAGTACTTC. Residues: CASTQRRGGFVNEQYF. This rearrangement joins TRBV6-5 to TRBJ2-5; 8 bases align to TRBD2. J gave up 11 bases and V 7 bases, and 21 bases lay outside the gene matches. CDR1 and CDR2 from the germline V gene are MNHEY and SVGAGI. This CDR3 has 16 residues.

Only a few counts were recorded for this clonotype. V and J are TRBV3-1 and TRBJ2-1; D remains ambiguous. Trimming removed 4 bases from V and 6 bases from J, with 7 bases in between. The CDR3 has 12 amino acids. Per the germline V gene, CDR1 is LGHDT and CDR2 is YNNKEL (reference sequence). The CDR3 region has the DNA TGTGCCAGCAGCCCCATTTCCAATGAGCAGTTCTTC. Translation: CASSPISNEQFF.

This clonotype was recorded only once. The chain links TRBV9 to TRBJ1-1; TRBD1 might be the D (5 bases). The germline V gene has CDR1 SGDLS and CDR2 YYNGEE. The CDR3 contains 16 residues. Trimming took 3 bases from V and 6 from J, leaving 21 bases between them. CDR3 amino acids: CASSASGGLGAAEAFF. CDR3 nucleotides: TGTGCCAGCAGCGCTTCCGGGGGACTCGGCGCCGCTGAAGCTTTCTTT. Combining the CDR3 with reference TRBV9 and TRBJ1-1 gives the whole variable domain DSGVTQTPKHLITATGQRVTLRCSPRSGDLSVYWYQQSLDQGLQFLIQYYNGEERAKGNILERFSAQQFPDLHSELNLSSLELGDSALYFCASSASGGLGAAEAFFGQGTRLTVV.

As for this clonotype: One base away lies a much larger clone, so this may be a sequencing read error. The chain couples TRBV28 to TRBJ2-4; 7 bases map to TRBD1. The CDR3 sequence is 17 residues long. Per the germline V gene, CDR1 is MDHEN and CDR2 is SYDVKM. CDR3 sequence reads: CANSLGRQGLAKNIQYF. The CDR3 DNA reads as TGTGCCAACAGTTTAGGCCGACAGGGCCTAGCCAAAAACATTCAGTACTTC.

The DNA of the CDR3 is TGTGCCAGCAGCTGGTCAGGGGCGGATGGCTACACCTTC. Translated, it gives CASSWSGADGYTF. The V and J genes are TRBV25-1 and TRBJ1-2; D might be TRBD1 (6 bases). The CDR3 totals 13 residues. Germline V gene lookup returns CDR1 MGHDK and CDR2 SYGVNS. V was clipped by 6 bases and J by 6 bases, with 14 bases between them.

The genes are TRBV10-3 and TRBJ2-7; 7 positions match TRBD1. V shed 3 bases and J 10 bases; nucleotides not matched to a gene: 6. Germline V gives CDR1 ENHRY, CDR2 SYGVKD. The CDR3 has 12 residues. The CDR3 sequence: CAISDQGVSQYF. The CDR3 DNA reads TGTGCCATCAGTGATCAGGGGGTGAGCCAGTACTTC.

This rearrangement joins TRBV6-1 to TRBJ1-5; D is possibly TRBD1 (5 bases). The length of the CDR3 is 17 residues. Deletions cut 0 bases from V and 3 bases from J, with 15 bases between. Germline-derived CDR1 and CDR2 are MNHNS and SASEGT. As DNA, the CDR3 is TGTGCCAGCAGTGAAGCGCTTGGGGGGGGGTTCAATCAGCCCCAGCATTTT. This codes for CASSEALGGGFNQPQHF.

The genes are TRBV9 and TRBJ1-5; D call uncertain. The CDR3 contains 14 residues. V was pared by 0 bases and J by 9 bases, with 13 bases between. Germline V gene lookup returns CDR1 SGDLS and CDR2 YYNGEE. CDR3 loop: CASSVEGSDRPQHF. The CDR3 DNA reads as TGTGCCAGCAGCGTAGAGGGCTCCGATCGGCCCCAGCATTTT.

DNA of the CDR3: TGTGCCAGCAGCTTGTTTAGGGACTACAATGAGCAGTACTTC. It specifies CASSLFRDYNEQYF. The V gene is TRBV7-3, the J gene TRBJ2-1, with TRBD2 matching over 7 bases. The J call may not be correct, given that the DNA end is closer to TRBJ2-7. The germline gives CDR1 SGHTA, CDR2 FQGTGA. This CDR3 region has 14 residues.

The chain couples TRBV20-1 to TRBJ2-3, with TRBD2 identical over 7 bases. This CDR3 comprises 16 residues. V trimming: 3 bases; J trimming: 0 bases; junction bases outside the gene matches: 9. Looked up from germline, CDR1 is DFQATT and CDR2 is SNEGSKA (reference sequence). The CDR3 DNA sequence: TGCAGTGCTAGCGGGGGGTGGAGTCCTAGCACAGATACGCAGTATTTT. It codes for CSASGGWSPSTDTQYF.

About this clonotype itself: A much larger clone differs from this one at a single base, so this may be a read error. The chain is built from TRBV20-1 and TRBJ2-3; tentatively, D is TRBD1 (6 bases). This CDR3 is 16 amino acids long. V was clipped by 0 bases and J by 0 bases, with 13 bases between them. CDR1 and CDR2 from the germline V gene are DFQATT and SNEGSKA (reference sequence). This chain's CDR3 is CSARDQTGKSTDTQYF. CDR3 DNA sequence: TGCAGTGCTAGAGATCAAACAGGGAAGAGCACAGATACGCAGTATTTT.

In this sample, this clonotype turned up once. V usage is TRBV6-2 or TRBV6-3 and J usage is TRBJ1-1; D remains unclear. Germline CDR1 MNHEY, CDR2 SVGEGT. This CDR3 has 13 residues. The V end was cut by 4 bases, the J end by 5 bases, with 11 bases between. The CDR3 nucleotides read TGTGCCAGCAGTTGGTCTGGCGGGACTGAAGCTTTCTTT. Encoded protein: CASSWSGGTEAFF.

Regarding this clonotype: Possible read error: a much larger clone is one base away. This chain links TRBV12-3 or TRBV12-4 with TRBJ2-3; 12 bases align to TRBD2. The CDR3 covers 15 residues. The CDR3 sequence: CASSYLAGGTDAQYF. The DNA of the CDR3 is TGTGCCAGCAGCTACCTAGCGGGGGGGACAGATGCGCAGTATTTT.

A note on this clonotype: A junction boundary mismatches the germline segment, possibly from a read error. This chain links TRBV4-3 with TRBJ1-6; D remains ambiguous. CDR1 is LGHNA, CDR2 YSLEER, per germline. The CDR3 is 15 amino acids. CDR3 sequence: CASSQDPSYNSPHHF. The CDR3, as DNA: TGCGCCAGCAGCCAGGACCCCTCCTATAATTCACCCCACCACTTT.

The DNA for the CDR3 is TGTGCCAGCAGCTTAGTGGCTAGCGGGGGGGCAGATACGCAGTATTTT. Translation gives CASSLVASGGADTQYF. The rearrangement links TRBV7-2 to TRBJ2-3, with 12 bases aligning to TRBD2. The CDR3 has 16 residues. The trim removed 1 base at V and 4 bases at J, leaving 3 bases unmatched. Germline lookup yields CDR1 SGHTA and CDR2 FQGNSA.

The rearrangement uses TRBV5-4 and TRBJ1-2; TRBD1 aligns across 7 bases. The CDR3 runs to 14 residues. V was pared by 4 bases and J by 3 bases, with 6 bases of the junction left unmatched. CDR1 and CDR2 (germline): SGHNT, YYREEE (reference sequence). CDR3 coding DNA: TGTGCCAGCAGCCAGTCCAGGGGGGACTATGGCTACACCTTC. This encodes CASSQSRGDYGYTF.

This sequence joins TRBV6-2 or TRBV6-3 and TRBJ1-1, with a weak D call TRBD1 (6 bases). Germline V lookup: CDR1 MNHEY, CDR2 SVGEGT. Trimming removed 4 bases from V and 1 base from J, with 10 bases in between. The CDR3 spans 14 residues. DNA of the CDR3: TGTGCCAGCAGTTTCAAGACAGGGAACACTGAAGCTTTCTTT. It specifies CASSFKTGNTEAFF.

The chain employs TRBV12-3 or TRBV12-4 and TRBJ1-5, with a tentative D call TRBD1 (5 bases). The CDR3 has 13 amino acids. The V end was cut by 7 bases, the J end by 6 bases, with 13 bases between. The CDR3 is CASMGGVAQPQHF. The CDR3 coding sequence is TGTGCCAGCATGGGAGGGGTTGCTCAGCCCCAGCATTTT.

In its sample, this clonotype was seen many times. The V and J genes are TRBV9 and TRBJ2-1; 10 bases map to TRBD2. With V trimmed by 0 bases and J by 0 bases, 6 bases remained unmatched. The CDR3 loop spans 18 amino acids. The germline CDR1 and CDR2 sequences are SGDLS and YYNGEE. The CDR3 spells CASSVGGSGGSSYNEQFF. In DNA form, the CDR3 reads TGTGCCAGCAGCGTAGGCGGTAGCGGGGGGAGCTCCTACAATGAGCAGTTCTTC.

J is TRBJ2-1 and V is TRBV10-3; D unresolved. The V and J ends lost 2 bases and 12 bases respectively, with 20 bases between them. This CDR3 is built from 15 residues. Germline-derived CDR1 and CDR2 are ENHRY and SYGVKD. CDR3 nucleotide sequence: TGTGCCATCAGTGAGGAACCGAGATCGCGAGATGGGCAGTTCTTC. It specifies CAISEEPRSRDGQFF.

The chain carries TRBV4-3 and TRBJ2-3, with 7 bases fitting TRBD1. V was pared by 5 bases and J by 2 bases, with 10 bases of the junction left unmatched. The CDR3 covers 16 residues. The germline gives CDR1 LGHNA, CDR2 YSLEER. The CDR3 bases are TGCGCCAGCAGCAAACAGACAGGGCGGGTCACAGATACGCAGTATTTT. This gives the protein CASSKQTGRVTDTQYF.

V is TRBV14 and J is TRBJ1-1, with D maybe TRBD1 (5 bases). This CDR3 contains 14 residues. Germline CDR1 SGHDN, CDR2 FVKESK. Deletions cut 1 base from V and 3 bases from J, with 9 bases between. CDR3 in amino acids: CASSQGGYHTEAFF. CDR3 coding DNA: TGTGCCAGCAGCCAAGGGGGGTACCACACTGAAGCTTTCTTT. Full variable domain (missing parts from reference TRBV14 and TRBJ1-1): EAGVTQFPSHSVIEKGQTVTLRCDPISGHDNLYWYRRVMGKEIKFLLHFVKESKQDESGMPNNRFLAERTGGTYSTLKVQPAELEDSGVYFCASSQGGYHTEAFFGQGTRLTVV.

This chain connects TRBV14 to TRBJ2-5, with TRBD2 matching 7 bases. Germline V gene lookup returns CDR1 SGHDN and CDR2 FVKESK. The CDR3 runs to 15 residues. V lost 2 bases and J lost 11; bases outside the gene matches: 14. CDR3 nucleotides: TGTGCCAGCAGCCAATTTGGGAGGGAACGGGATGAGCAGTACTTC. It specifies CASSQFGRERDEQYF. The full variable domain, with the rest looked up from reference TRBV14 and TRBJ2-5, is EAGVTQFPSHSVIEKGQTVTLRCDPISGHDNLYWYRRVMGKEIKFLLHFVKESKQDESGMPNNRFLAERTGGTYSTLKVQPAELEDSGVYFCASSQFGRERDEQYFGPGTRLLVL.

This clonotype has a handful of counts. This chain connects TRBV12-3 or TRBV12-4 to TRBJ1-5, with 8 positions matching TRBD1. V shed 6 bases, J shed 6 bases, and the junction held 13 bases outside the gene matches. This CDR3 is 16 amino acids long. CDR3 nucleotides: TGTGCCAGCAGCCCTTTAGGACAGGGTACCGCTCAGCCCCAGCATTTT. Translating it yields CASSPLGQGTAQPQHF.

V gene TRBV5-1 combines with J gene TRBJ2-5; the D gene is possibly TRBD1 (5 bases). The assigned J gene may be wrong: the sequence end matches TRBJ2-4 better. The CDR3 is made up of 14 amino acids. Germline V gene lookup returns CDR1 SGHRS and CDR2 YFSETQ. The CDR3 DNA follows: TGCGCCAGCAGCTTGGAAAGGGGTCCGAACATTCAGTACTTC. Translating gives CASSLERGPNIQYF.